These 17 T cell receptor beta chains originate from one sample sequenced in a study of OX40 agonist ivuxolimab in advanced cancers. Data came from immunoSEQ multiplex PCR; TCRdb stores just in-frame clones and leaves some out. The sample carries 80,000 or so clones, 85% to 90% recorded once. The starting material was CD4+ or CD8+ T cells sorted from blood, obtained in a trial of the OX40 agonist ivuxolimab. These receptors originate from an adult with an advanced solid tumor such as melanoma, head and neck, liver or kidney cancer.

The CDR3 DNA follows: TGTGCCAGCAGTGAAGGGGTGAGAAACACTGAAGCTTTCTTT. Translating gives CASSEGVRNTEAFF. This chain joins TRBV2 and TRBJ1-1; D call uncertain. Deletions cut 1 base from V and 2 bases from J, with 8 bases between. The CDR3 contains 14 residues. Germline V gives CDR1 SNHLY, CDR2 FYNNEI.

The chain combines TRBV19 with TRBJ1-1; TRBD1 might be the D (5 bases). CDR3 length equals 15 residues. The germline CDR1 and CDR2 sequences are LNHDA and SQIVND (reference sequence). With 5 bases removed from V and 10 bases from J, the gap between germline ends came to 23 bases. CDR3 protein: CASSEPGRRTNLAFF. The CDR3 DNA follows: TGTGCCAGTAGTGAACCGGGACGGAGGACGAATTTAGCTTTCTTT.

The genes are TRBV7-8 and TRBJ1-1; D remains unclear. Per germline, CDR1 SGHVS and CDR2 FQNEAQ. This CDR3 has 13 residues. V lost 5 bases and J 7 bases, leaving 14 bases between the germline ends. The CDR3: CASSPPGEYEAFF. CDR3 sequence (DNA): TGTGCCAGCAGCCCGCCTGGGGAGTATGAAGCTTTCTTT.

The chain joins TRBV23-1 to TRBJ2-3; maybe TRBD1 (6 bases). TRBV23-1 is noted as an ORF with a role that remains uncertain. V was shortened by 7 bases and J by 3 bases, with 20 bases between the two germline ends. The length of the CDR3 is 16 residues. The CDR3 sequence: CASILNRDNPTDTQYF. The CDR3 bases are TGCGCCAGCATTCTAAACCGGGACAATCCTACAGATACGCAGTATTTT.

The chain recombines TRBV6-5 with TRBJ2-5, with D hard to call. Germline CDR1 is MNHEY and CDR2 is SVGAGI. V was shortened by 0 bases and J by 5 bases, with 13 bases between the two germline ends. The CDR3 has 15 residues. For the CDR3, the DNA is TGTGCCAGCAGTTACTCGGCGGTAATTGGGGAGACCCAGTACTTC. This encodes CASSYSAVIGETQYF.

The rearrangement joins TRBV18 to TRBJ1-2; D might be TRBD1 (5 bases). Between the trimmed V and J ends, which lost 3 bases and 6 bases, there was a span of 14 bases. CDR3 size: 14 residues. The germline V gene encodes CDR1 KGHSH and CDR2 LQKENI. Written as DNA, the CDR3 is TGTGCCAGCTCACCTGGGACCGGGAATGATGGCTACACCTTC. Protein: CASSPGTGNDGYTF.

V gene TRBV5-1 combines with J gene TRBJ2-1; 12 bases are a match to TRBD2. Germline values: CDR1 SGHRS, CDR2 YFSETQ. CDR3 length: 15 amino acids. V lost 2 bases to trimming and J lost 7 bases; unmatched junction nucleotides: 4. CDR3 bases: TGCGCCAGCAGCTTCCTAGCGGGGGGGTTGAATGAGCAGTTCTTC. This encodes CASSFLAGGLNEQFF.

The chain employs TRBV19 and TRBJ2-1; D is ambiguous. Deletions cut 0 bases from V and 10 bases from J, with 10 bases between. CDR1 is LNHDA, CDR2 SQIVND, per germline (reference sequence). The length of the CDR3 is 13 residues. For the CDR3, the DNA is TGTGCCAGTAGTATAGATTGGCAGTCGGAGCAGTTCTTC. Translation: CASSIDWQSEQFF.

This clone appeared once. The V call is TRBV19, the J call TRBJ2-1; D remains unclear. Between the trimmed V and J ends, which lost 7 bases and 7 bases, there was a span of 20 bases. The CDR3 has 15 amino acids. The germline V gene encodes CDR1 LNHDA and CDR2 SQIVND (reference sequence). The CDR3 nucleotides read TGTGCCAGTATCTCTTTGTACGGCGCTGGGAATGAGCAGTTCTTC. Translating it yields CASISLYGAGNEQFF.

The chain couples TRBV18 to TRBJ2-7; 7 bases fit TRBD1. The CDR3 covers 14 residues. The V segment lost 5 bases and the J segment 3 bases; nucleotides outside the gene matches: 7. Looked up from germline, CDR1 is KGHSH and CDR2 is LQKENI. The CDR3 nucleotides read TGTGCCAGCTCATCCGGACAGGACGGCTACGAGCAGTACTTC. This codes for CASSSGQDGYEQYF.

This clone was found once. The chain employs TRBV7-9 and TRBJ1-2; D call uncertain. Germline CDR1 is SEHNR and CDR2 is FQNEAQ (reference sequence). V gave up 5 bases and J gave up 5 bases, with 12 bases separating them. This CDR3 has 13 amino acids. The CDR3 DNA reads TGTGCCAGCAGCCCTGACCGGGGTTATGGCTACACCTTC. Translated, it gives CASSPDRGYGYTF.

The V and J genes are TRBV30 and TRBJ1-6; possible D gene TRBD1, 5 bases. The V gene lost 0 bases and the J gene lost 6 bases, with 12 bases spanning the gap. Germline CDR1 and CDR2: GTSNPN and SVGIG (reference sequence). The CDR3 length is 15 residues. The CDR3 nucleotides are TGTGCCTGGAGTGTAAGGGGTTTGGGTAATTCACCCCTCCACTTT. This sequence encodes CAWSVRGLGNSPLHF.

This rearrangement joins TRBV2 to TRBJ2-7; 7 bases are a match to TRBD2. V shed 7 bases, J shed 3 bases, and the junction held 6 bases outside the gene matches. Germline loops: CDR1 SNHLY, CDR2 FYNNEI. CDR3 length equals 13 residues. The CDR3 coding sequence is TGTGCCAGCAAGGCGGGGGTACTCTACGAGCAGTACTTC. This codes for CASKAGVLYEQYF.

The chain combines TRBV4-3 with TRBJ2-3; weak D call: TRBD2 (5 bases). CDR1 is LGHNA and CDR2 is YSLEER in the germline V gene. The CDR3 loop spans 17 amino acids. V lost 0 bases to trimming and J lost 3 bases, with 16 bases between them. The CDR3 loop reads CASSQESRARSTDTQYF. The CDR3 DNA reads TGCGCCAGCAGCCAAGAATCGCGGGCGAGGAGTACAGATACGCAGTATTTT.

CDR3 nucleotides: TGTGCCAGCAGCTTCGTCAGCTATGGCTACACCTTC. It translates to CASSFVSYGYTF. The chain couples TRBV7-3 to TRBJ1-2; D is ambiguous. Trimming stripped 3 bases from V and 4 bases from J, with 6 bases between. Germline CDR1 is SGHTA and CDR2 is FQGTGA. The CDR3 is made up of 12 amino acids. The full variable domain, its missing parts supplied by reference TRBV7-3 and TRBJ1-2, is GAGVSQTPSNKVTEKGKYVELRCDPISGHTALYWYRQSLGQGPEFLIYFQGTGAADDSGLPNDRFFAVRPEGSVSTLKIQRTERGDSAVYLCASSFVSYGYTFGSGTRLTVV.

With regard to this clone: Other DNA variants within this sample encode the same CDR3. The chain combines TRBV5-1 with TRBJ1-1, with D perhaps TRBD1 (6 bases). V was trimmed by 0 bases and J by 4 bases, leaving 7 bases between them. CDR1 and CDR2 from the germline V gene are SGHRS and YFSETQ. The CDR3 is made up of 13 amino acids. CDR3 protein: CASSLEGGTEAFF. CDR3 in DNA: TGCGCCAGCAGCTTGGAGGGGGGCACTGAAGCTTTCTTT.

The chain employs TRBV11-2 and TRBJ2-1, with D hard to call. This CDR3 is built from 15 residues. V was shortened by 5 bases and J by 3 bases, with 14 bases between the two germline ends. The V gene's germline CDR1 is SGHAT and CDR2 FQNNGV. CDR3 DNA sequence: TGTGCCAGCAGCCCGCTGGGTAGTCTCTACAATGAGCAGTTCTTC. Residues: CASSPLGSLYNEQFF.